Reported below is one TCR beta chain. The sample originates from a study of neurological immune-mediated disorders. Every sequencing run gave over 180 million TCR-beta sequences, taken from 15-18 subjects. TCRdb fed the 5' RACE reads into MiXCR, producing one record per CDR3 protein. The sample consists of under 60,000 distinct CDR3 sequences, over 4.5% of them appearing once. CDR1 and CDR2 from the germline V gene are LNHDA and SQIVND (reference sequence). V trimming: 10 bases; J trimming: 3 bases; junction bases outside the gene matches: 13. CDR3 size: 15 residues. Sorted libraries drew on under 1.3 million CD4+ or CD8+ T cells.

The material sequenced was CD4+ T cells from blood. The receptor comes from a woman aged 18-29 years with multiple sclerosis. The genes are TRBV19 and TRBJ1-1; TRBD1 matches at 8 bases. The CDR3 coding sequence is TGTGCCACCAACATTCTTGGACAGGGAGACACTGAAGCTTTCTTT. Amino acid sequence: CATNILGQGDTEAFF.